The entry below describes one T cell receptor beta chain. What it binds is not known. Clones were read by immunoSEQ multiplex PCR, and TCRdb kept only the in-frame ones, dropping some. Counted here are approximately 1,000,000 clones, 77% occurring once; the ten biggest clones make up about 0.94%. This entry is derived from a study of shared clonotypes between healthy human individuals. Germline-derived CDR1 and CDR2 are SGHTA and FQGTGA. V dropped 6 bases and J dropped 2; count of bases not matched to a gene: 6. CDR3 length equals 14 residues. All donors were healthy HIV-negative adults lacking recent acute infections or vaccinations. Study observations and caveats: The study found roughly 5% of naive CD4 clonotypes shared across several donors.

The gene calls are TRBV7-3 and TRBJ2-5, with TRBD2 identical over 7 bases. Sequencing was performed on memory CD4+ T cells from PBMCs. Sample subset: CD45RA-negative fraction. The TCR was taken from a man between 18 and 29 years old in good health. Some clones in this sample may be carry-over from other donors' samples. The CDR3 DNA sequence: TGTGCCAGCAGGCCGACTAGCTTGCAAGAGACCCAGTACTTC. Translated: CASRPTSLQETQYF.